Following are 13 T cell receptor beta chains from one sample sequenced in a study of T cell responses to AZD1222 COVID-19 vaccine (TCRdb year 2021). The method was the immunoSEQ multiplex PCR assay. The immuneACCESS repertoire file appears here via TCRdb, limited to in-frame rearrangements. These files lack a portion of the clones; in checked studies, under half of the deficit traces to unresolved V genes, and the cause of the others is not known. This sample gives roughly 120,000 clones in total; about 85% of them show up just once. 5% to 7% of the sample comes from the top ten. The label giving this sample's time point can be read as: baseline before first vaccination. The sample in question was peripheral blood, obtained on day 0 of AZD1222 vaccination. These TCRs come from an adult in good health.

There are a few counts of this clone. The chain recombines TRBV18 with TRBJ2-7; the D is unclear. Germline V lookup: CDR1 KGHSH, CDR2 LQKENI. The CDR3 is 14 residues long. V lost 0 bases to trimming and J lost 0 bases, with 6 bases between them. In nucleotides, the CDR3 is TGTGCCAGCTCACCACCGAGTCACTCCTACGAGCAGTACTTC. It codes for CASSPPSHSYEQYF.

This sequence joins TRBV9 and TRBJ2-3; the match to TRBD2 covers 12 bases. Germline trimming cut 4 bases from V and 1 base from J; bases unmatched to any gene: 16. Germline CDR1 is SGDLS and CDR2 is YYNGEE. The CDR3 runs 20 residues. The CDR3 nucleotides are TGTGCCAGCAGCCCGACCCCCCCACTAGCGGGGGGTCGGGGCACAGATACGCAGTATTTT. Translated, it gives CASSPTPPLAGGRGTDTQYF.

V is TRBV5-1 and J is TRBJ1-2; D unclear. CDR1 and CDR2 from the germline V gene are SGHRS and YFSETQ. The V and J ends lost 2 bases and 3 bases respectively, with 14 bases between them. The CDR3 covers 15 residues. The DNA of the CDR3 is TGCGCCAGCAGCTTTGTTGGGGTTTCGGACTATGGCTACACCTTC. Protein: CASSFVGVSDYGYTF.

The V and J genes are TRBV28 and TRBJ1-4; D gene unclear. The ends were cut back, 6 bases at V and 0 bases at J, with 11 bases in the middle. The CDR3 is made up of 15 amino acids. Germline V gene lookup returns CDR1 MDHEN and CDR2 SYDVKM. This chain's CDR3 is CASSPGSSTNEKLFF. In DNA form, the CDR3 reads TGTGCCAGCAGCCCCGGGTCCTCAACTAATGAAAAACTGTTTTTT.

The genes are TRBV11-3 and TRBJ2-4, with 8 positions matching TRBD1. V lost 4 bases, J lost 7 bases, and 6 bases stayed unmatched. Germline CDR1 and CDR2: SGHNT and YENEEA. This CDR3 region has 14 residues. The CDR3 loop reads CASSSNQGANIQYF. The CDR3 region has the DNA TGTGCCAGCAGCTCCAACCAGGGGGCGAACATTCAGTACTTC.

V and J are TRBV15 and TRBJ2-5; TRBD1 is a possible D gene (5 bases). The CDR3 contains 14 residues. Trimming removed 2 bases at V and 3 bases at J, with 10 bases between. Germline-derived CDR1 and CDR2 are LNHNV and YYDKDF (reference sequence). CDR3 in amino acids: CATSRQGWEETQYF. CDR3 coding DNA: TGTGCCACCAGCAGACAGGGATGGGAAGAGACCCAGTACTTC.

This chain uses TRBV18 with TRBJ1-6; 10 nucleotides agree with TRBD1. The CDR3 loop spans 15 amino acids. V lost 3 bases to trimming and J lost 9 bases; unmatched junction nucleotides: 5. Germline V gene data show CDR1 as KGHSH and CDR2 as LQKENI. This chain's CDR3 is CASSPGTGDSSPLHF. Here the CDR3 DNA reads TGTGCCAGCTCACCCGGGACAGGGGATAGTTCACCCCTCCACTTT.

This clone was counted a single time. The CDR3 protein is CASSLRTPNTGELFF. CDR3 sequence (DNA): TGTGCCAGCAGCCTCAGGACACCGAACACCGGGGAGCTGTTTTTT. The chain couples TRBV7-8 to TRBJ2-2; TRBD1 is a possible D gene (5 bases). This CDR3 spans 15 amino acids. Per germline, CDR1 SGHVS and CDR2 FQNEAQ. V lost 5 bases to trimming and J lost 0 bases, with 10 bases between them.

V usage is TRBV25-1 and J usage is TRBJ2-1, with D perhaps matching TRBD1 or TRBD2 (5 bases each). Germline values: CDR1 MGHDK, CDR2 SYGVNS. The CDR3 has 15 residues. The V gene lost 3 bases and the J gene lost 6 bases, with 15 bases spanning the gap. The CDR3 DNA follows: TGTGCCAGCAGTGAGTCGGGGCTAGTGGGCAATGAGCAGTTCTTC. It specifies CASSESGLVGNEQFF.

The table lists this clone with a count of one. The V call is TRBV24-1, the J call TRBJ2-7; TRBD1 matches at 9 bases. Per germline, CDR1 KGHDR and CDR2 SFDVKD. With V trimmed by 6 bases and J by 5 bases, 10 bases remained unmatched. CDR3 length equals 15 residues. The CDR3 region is CATSSLGTGRDEQYF. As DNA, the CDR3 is TGTGCCACCAGTAGCCTCGGGACAGGGAGGGACGAGCAGTACTTC.

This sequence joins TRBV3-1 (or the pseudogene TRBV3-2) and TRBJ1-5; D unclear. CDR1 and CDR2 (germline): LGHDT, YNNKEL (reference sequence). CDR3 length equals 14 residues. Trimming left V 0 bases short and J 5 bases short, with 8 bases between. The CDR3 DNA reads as TGTGCCAGCAGCCAAGAAAGTACTGATCAGCCCCAGCATTTT. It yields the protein CASSQESTDQPQHF.

CDR3 nucleotide sequence: TGTGCCAGCAGCTTCGGGACCGGGACCACGGATACGCAGTATTTT. It translates to CASSFGTGTTDTQYF. The chain links TRBV11-2 to TRBJ2-3; D is tentatively TRBD1 or TRBD2 (5 bases each). Germline V gene sequence: CDR1 SGHAT, CDR2 FQNNGV. The CDR3 length is 15 residues. V was cut by 3 bases and J by 6 bases, with 16 bases left in between.

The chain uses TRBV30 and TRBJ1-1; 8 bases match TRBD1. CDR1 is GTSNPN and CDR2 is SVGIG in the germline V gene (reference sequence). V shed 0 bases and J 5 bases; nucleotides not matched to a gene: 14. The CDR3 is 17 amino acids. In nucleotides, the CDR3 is TGTGCCTGGAGTGTGGGTGGTCAGGGGGCTTTTAGGACTGAAGCTTTCTTT. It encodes CAWSVGGQGAFRTEAFF. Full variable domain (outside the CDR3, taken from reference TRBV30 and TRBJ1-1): SQTIHQWPATLVQPVGSPLSLECTVEGTSNPNLYWYRQAAGRGLQLLFYSVGIGQISSEVPQNLSASRPQDRQFILSSKKLLLSDSGFYLCAWSVGGQGAFRTEAFFGQGTRLTVV.